Sequencing of this TCR beta chain was carried out in a study of CDR3 diversity in severe acne. Trimming left V 4 bases short and J 1 base short, with 8 bases between. CDR3 length equals 13 residues. The germline V gene has CDR1 SGHDT and CDR2 YYEEEE. TCRdb recomputed calls from the PCR reads with MiXCR, one row per CDR3 protein. The data hold more than 70,000 distinct CDR3 sequences, with about 53% observed a single time. The rearrangement uses TRBV5-6 and TRBJ2-5; D not certain. Sequenced input: blood. The sequence derives from a male donor with severe acne vulgaris. The CDR3 here is CASSLQSQETQYF. CDR3 nucleotide sequence: TGTGCCAGCAGCCTACAGAGCCAAGAGACCCAGTACTTC. Filled out from reference TRBV5-6 and TRBJ2-5, the complete variable domain reads DAGVTQSPTHLIKTRGQQVTLRCSPKSGHDTVSWYQQALGQGPQFIFQYYEEEERQRGNFPDRFSGHQFPNYSSELNVNALLLGDSALYLCASSLQSQETQYFGPGTRLLVL.